This T cell receptor (beta chain) appears in the sequencing data of a study of T cell responses to AZD1222 COVID-19 vaccine. Assay: immunoSEQ multiplex PCR; the TCRdb copy retains only in-frame clones and omits some. This table has 70,000 to 90,000 clones, 89% appearing once. General observations from the study: At 160-218 and 743-854, vaccine-associated CD4 TCRs were dominant, and they spanned spike.

Of note for this clone: The antigen is undetermined.

This receptor was identified in an adult in good health. Specimen: peripheral blood, collected on day 0 of AZD1222 vaccination.

CDR3 in amino acids: CASSQSPMGQYF. Written as DNA, the CDR3 is TGTGCCAGCAGCCAATCCCCCATGGGGCAGTACTTC. J is TRBJ2-7 and V is TRBV14; no firm D call. The V gene lost 2 bases and the J gene lost 9 bases, with 11 bases spanning the gap. This CDR3 is built from 12 residues. The germline V gene encodes CDR1 SGHDN and CDR2 FVKESK.